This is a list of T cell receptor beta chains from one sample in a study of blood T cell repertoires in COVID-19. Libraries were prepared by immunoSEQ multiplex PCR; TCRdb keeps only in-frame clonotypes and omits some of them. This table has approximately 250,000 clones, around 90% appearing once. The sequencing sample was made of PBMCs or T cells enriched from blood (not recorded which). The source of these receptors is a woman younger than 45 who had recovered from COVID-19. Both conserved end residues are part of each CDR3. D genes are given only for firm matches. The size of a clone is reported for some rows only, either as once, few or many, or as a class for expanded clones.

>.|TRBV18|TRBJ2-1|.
TGTGCCAGCTCACCACGCAACGGGGGCTCCTACAATGAGCAGTTCTTC
CASSPRNGGSYNEQFF
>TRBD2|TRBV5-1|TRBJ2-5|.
TGCGCCAGCTCTCTAGGACTAGCGTCCCAACTAGAGACCCAGTACTTC
CASSLGLASQLETQYF
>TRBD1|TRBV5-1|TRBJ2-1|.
TGCGCCAGCAGCTTGGAAGGGACAGGGGTATGGAATGAGCAGTTCTTC
CASSLEGTGVWNEQFF
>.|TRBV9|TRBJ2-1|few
TGTGCCAGCAGCGTACCAGGGGCTAGCCGGAATGAGCAGTTCTTC
CASSVPGASRNEQFF
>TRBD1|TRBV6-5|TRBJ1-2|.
TGTGCCAGCACCCCCGGACAGGGGTATCGCTATGGCTACACCTTC
CASTPGQGYRYGYTF
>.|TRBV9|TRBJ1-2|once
TGTGCCAGCAGCGCCACTTTGGACAGCTACTATGGCTACACCTTC
CASSATLDSYYGYTF
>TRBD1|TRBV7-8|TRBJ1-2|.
TGTGCCAGCAGCCTAGGACAGGGGGCATTATATGGCTACACCTTC
CASSLGQGALYGYTF
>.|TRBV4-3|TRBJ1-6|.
TGCGCCAGCAGCCAAGCCCAGGGCAGGAATTCACCCCTCCACTTT
CASSQAQGRNSPLHF
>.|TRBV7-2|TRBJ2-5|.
TGTGCCAGCAGCCAGCCAGGGGAGGGCACGAGGGAGACCCAGTACTTC
CASSQPGEGTRETQYF
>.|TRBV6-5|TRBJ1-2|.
TGTGCCAGCAGTTTCCAGGGGCTAGGTAACTATGGCTACACCTTC
CASSFQGLGNYGYTF
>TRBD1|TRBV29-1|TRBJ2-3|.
TGCAGCGCCGAGGACAGGGCAGGGATGGATACGCAGTATTTT
CSAEDRAGMDTQYF
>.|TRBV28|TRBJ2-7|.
TGTGCCAGCAGCCGGAGGGAGAGTCGCGAGCAGTACTTC
CASSRRESREQYF
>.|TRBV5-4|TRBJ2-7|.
TGTGCCAGCAGCTTGGAGCCCTCACAGGGCGAGCAGTACTTC
CASSLEPSQGEQYF
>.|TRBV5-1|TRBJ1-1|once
TGCGCCAGCAGCGTCAGGGAGGGGGGCACTGAAGCTTTCTTT
CASSVREGGTEAFF
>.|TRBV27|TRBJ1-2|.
TGTGCCAGCAGTTTATCGCCCGACAGGGGCTACACCTTC
CASSLSPDRGYTF
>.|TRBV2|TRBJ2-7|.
TGTGCCAGCTTCCGAGAGCTCGACTCATACGAGCAGTACTTC
CASFRELDSYEQYF
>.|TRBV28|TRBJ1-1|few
TGTGCCAGCAGTTTAACTGTTGCCGCTGAAGCTTTCTTT
CASSLTVAAEAFF
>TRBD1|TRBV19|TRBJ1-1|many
TGTGCCAGTAGCGAGCAGGGGGCTCTGTACACTGAAGCTTTCTTT
CASSEQGALYTEAFF
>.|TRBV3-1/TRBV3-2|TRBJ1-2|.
TGTGCCAGCAGCCAAGCGAGGGCTCGCTATGGCTACACCTTC
CASSQARARYGYTF
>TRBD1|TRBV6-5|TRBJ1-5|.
TGTGCCAGCTCCCTGGACAGGCGGCTAGGACAGCCCCAGCATTTT
CASSLDRRLGQPQHF
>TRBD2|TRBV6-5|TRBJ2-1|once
TGTGCCACTAACATAGCGGGGGCCTACAATGAGCAGTTCTTC
CATNIAGAYNEQFF
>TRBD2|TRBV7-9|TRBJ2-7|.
TGTGCCAGCAGCTTCCCCCCGGGGCGGGAGTACTACGAGCAGTACTTC
CASSFPPGREYYEQYF
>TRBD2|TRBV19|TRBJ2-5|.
TGTGCCAGTAGTATGAGCGGGAGGGCCGGGGAGACCCAGTACTTC
CASSMSGRAGETQYF
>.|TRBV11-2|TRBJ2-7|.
TGTGCCAGCAGCTTAGGAGCAGGGGGGTGGGAGCAGTACTTC
CASSLGAGGWEQYF
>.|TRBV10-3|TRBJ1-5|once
TGTGCCACGGGACTCGGGGGGGGCAATCAGCCCCAGCATTTT
CATGLGGGNQPQHF
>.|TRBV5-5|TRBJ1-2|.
TGTGCCAGCAGCCCCAGGATTTGGGGGGAAGGCTACACCTTC
CASSPRIWGEGYTF
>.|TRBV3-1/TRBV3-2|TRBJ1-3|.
TGTGCCAGCAGCCAAGCGTCCTCTGGAAACACCATATATTTT
CASSQASSGNTIYF
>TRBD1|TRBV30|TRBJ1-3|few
TGTGCCTGGAGTGGGAGGACAGGGCTTGGAAACACCATATATTTT
CAWSGRTGLGNTIYF
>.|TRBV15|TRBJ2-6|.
TGTGCCACCAGGAAGAGTCGCTCAGGGGCCAACGTCCTGACTTTC
CATRKSRSGANVLTF
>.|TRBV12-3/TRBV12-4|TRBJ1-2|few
TGTGCCAGCAGTTCGACTGGGGGCTACACCTTC
CASSSTGGYTF
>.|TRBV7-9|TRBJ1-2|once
TGTGCCAGCAGCTTTGGACAGCTCTATGGCTACACCTTC
CASSFGQLYGYTF
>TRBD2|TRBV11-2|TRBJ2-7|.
TGTGCCAGCAGCCCACACCCTCCTCTCGGTAGCGGGACCCACGAGCAGTACTTC
CASSPHPPLGSGTHEQYF
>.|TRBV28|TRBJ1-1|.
TGTGCCAGCTTTAGCGTAAGCACTGAAGCTTTCTTT
CASFSVSTEAFF
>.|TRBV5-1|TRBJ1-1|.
TGCGCCAGCAGCTTTCTCGGCCAGGGGAACACTGAAGCTTTCTTT
CASSFLGQGNTEAFF
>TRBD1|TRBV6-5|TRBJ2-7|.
TGTGCCACAGGTGGGGACAGGGAACACGAGCAGTACTTC
CATGGDREHEQYF
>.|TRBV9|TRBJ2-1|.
TGTGCCAGCAGCGTGTACTCGCGGTCCTACAATGAGCAGTTCTTC
CASSVYSRSYNEQFF
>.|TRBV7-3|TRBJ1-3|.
TGTGCCAGCAGCTTGGCAGGGGTCCCTGGAAACACCATATATTTT
CASSLAGVPGNTIYF
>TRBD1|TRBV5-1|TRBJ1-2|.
TGCGCCAGCAGCTTGGCGCCTTTGGGACAGGCGTCGGGAGGAGAAGCTCCCGAATTCTATGGCTACACCTTC
CASSLAPLGQASGGEAPEFYGYTF
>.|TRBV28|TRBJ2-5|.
TGTGCCAGCACCCGGGTTCAGCAAGAGACCCAGTACTTC
CASTRVQQETQYF
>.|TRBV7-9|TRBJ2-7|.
TGTGCCAGCAGCCAACGAAGCGGGCCCTCCTACGAGCAGTACTTC
CASSQRSGPSYEQYF
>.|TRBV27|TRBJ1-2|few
TGTGCCAGCAGTTTATCTTCAGGGGTCTATGGCTACACCTTC
CASSLSSGVYGYTF
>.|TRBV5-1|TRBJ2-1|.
TGCGCCAGCAGCCTATCCCCGGGGGTTGTGGGCAATGAGCAGTTCTTC
CASSLSPGVVGNEQFF
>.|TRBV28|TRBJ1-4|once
TGTGCCAGCCTAGGGGGGGGAGGAGAAAAACTGTTTTTT
CASLGGGGEKLFF